This T cell receptor (beta chain) was sequenced for a study of blood T cell repertoires in COVID-19 (TCRdb year 2020). About the study as a whole: Samples covering the acute and convalescent phases of COVID-19 were provided by collaborators in the United States, Italy and Spain. The material from the prospective study consisted of cDNA or gDNA derived from T cells, B-cell-depleted T cells, or PBMCs. The dataset comprised deeply sampled blood TCRbeta repertoires from subjects exposed to, actively infected with, or recovered from COVID-19. A freely available public database, intended as a resource for researchers studying the immune response to SARS-CoV-2, is where the repertoires were released. The samples were drawn from two sources: the first 160 participants of the ongoing ImmuneRACE study, and over 1,000 subjects contributed by 6 global collaborators. Nearly every sample came with metadata listing a de-identified subject ID, COVID-19 status, age in years and sex. HLA class I and class II types, where available, came from metadata supplied by the sample provider rather than from assay-based typing.

Enrolling through a virtual design, the prospective study's participants ranged in age from roughly 18 to 89 years and lived across 24 United States geographic areas. To assign participants to cohorts, the prospective study relied on clinical history that participants themselves reported in a screening survey and a study questionnaire. In the prospective study, whole blood, serum and a nasopharyngeal or oropharyngeal swab were collected from each participant by mobile phlebotomists. Prospective study participants could optionally give additional blood draws and questionnaires over an approximately two-month period. Before DNA extraction, prospective study blood samples were shipped either frozen or at room temperature. The immunoSEQ Assay, a bias-controlled multiplex PCR, was used to amplify TCRbeta CDR3 regions from genomic DNA. In the authors' own workflow: The number of nucleated cells in each sample was estimated by amplification of reference gene primers within the assay. Sequence reads were collapsed and filtered to measure the absolute abundance of every unique TCRbeta CDR3 rearrangement. For each sample, productive Simpson clonality was calculated as the square root of Simpson's diversity index across productive rearrangements. Sourced from immuneACCESS, this table was stored by TCRdb with only in-frame sequences that have V and J called. A share of the clones is absent; for the studies checked, an unresolved V gene accounts for under half, and the remainder has no known explanation. That table supplies the V and J calls and clone size; D and trimming were determined from the DNA. This sample gives a few hundred thousand clones in total; roughly four fifths of them show up just once. The ten most abundant clones make up over 4% of the sample.

V and J are truncated by 7 bases and 1 base respectively, leaving an intervening sequence of 14 bases. From cysteine to phenylalanine, the CDR3 is 14 amino acids long. Just the 42-base CDR3 DNA is kept, in frame starting at base 1. Sequences SQVTM (CDR1) and ANQGSEA (CDR2) are obtained from the germline V gene. Broader findings and caveats from the paper: The amount of clinical and demographic metadata varied by source and participant and was provided uncurated.

About this clone itself: It lacks a known antigen. The record has no base qualities; no much larger clone is one base away.

The V and J segments used are TRBV29-1 and TRBJ1-5; the D segment cannot be called with confidence. The specimen was PBMCs or T cells enriched from blood (not recorded which). This TCR came from a man aged 25 to 45 with acute COVID-19. The CDR3 region has the sequence CSAIEGGSNQPQHF. The DNA is TGCAGCGCCATAGAGGGCGGGAGCAATCAGCCCCAGCATTTT.